The source of this T cell receptor beta chain is a study of blood T cell repertoires in COVID-19. Turning to the study itself: Both acute and convalescent COVID-19 samples were obtained from the United States, Italy and Spain.

The ends were cut back, 6 bases at V and 7 bases at J, with 13 bases in the middle. This CDR3 region has 13 residues. Authors' analysis steps: Amplification from reference gene primers served as the basis for estimated nucleated cell counts. Sequencing was performed with immunoSEQ multiplex PCR; in TCRdb, only in-frame clones are kept and a portion is missing. That table supplies the V and J calls and clone size; D and trimming were determined from the DNA. The sample includes roughly 67,000 clones, 86% of them seen just once. Sequencing was done on a sample of peripheral blood. This sequence joins TRBV12-3 or TRBV12-4 and TRBJ1-3; D is perhaps TRBD1 (5 bases). The clonotype was recovered from a man aged 50-60 years with acute or convalescent COVID-19. CDR3 in amino acids: CASRDTGSNTIYF. Here the CDR3 DNA reads TGTGCCAGCAGAGATACAGGTTCTAACACCATATATTTT.